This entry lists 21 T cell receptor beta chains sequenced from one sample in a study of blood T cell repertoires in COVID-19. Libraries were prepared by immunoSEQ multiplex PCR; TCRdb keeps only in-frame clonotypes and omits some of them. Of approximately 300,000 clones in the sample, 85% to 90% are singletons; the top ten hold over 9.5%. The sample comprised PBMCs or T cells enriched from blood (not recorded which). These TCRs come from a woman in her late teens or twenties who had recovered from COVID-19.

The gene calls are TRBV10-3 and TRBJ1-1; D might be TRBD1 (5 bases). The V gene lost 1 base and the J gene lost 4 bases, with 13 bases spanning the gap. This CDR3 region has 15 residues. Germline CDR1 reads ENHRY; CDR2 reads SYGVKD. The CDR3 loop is CAISEFGGIGTEAFF. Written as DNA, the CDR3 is TGTGCCATCAGTGAGTTCGGGGGGATAGGCACTGAAGCTTTCTTT.

CDR3 sequence (DNA): TGTGCCAGCAGTGGACAGGGGGGATCACCCCTCCACTTT. Protein sequence: CASSGQGGSPLHF. V is TRBV2 and J is TRBJ1-6, with 9 bases matching TRBD1. Trimming cost V 4 bases and J 10 bases; bases outside gene matches: 2. CDR1 and CDR2 from the germline V gene are SNHLY and FYNNEI. The CDR3 consists of 13 residues.

This chain's CDR3 is CASSGQGIGNSPLHF. CDR3 sequence (DNA): TGTGCCAGCAGTGGACAGGGGATTGGTAATTCACCCCTCCACTTT. This chain links TRBV2 with TRBJ1-6, with 8 bases matching TRBD1. V was clipped by 4 bases and J by 6 bases; unmatched bases: 5. This CDR3 spans 15 amino acids. The V gene's germline CDR1 is SNHLY and CDR2 FYNNEI.

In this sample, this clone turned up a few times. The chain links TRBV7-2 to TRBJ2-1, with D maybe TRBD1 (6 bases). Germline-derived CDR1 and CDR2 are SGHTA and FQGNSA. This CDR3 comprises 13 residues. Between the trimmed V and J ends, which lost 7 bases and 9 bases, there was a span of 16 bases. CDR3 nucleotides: TGTGCCAGCACCGTAGGGGGTGTCGCTGAGCAGTTCTTC. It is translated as CASTVGGVAEQFF.

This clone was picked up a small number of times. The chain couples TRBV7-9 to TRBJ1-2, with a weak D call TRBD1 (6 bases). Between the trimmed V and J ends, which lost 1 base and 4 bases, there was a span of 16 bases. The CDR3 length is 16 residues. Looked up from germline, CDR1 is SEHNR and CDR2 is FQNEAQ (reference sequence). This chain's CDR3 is CASSLVIRGSRYGYTF. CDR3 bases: TGTGCCAGCAGCTTAGTGATCAGGGGCAGTCGCTATGGCTACACCTTC. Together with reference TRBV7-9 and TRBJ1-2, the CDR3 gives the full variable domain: DTGVSQNPRHKITKRGQNVTFRCDPISEHNRLYWYRQTLGQGPEFLTYFQNEAQLEKSRLLSDRFSAERPKGSFSTLEIQRTEQGDSAMYLCASSLVIRGSRYGYTFGSGTRLTVV.

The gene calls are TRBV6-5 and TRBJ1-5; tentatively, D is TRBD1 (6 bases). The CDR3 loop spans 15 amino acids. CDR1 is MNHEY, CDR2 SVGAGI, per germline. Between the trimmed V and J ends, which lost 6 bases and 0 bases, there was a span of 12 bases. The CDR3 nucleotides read TGTGCCAGCAGGAAGACAGGAATTAGCAATCAGCCCCAGCATTTT. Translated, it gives CASRKTGISNQPQHF.

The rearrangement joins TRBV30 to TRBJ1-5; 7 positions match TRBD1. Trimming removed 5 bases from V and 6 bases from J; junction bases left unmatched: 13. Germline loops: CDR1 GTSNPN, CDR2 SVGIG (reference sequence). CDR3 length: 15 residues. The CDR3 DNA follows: TGTGCCTGGGCCGCTGGATTGGGACAGTTTCAGCCCCAGCATTTT. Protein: CAWAAGLGQFQPQHF.

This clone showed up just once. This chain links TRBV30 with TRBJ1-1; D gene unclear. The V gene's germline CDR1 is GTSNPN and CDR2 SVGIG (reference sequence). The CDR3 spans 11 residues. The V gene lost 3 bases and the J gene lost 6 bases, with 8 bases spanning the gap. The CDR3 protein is CAWSPVAEAFF. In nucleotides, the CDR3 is TGTGCCTGGAGCCCGGTCGCTGAAGCTTTCTTT.

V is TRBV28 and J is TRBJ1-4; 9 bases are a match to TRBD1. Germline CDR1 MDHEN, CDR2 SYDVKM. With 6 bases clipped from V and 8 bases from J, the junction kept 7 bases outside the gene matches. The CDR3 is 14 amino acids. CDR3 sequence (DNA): TGTGCCAGCAGCTTCGGGACAGGGAACGAAAAACTGTTTTTT. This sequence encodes CASSFGTGNEKLFF.

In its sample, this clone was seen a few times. The CDR3 is CASSPRDRAGNQPQHF. As DNA, the CDR3 is TGTGCCAGTAGTCCCCGGGACAGAGCGGGCAATCAGCCCCAGCATTTT. The chain joins TRBV19 to TRBJ1-5, with 7 bases that match TRBD1. The CDR3 covers 16 residues. V was clipped by 5 bases and J by 2 bases; unmatched bases: 9. Germline V gene data show CDR1 as LNHDA and CDR2 as SQIVND (reference sequence).

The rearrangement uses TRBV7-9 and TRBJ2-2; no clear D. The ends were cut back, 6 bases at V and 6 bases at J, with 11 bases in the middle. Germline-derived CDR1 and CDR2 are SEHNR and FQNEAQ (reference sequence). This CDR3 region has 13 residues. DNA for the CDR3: TGTGCCAGCAGGGGCCCGGTTCCCGGGGAGCTGTTTTTT. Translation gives CASRGPVPGELFF.

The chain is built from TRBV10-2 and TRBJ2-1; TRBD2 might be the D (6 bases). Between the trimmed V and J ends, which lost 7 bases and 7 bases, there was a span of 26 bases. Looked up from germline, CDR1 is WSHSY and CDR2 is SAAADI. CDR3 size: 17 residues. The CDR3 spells CASTEKRRGHSRNEQFF. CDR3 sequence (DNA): TGCGCCAGCACCGAGAAGCGGCGGGGCCATTCTAGGAATGAGCAGTTCTTC.

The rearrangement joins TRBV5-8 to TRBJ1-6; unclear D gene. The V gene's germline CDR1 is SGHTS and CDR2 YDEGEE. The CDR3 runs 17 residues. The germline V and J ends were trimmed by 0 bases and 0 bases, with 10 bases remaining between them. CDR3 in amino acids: CASSLGQASSYNSPLHF. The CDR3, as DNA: TGTGCCAGCAGCTTGGGCCAGGCCAGCTCCTATAATTCACCCCTCCACTTT.

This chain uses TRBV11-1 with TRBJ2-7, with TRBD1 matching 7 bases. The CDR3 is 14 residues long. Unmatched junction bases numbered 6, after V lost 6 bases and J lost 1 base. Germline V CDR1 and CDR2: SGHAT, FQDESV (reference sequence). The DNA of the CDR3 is TGTGCCAGCAGTCTACAGGGGTTATCCTACGAGCAGTACTTC. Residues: CASSLQGLSYEQYF. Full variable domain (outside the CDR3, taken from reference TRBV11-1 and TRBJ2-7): EAEVAQSPRYKITEKSQAVAFWCDPISGHATLYWYRQILGQGPELLVQFQDESVVDDSQLPKDRFSAERLKGVDSTLKIQPAELGDSAMYLCASSLQGLSYEQYFGPGTRLTVT.

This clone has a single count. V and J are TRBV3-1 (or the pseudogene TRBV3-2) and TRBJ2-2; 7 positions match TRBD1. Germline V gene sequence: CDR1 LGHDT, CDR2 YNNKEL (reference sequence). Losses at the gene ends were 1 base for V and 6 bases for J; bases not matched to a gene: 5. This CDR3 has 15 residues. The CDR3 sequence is CASSQGQGIAGELFF. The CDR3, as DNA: TGTGCCAGCAGCCAAGGACAGGGTATCGCCGGGGAGCTGTTTTTT.

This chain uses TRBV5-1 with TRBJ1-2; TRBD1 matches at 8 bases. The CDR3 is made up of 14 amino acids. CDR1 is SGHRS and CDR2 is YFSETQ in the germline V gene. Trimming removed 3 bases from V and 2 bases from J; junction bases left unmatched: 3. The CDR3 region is CASSSQGANYGYTF. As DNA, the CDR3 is TGCGCCAGCAGCTCCCAGGGGGCCAACTATGGCTACACCTTC.

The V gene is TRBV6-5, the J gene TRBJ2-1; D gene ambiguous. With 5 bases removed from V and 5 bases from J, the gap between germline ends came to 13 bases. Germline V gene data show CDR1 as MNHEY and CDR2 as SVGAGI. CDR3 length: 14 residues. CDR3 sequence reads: CASSQSSAHNEQFF. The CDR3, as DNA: TGTGCCAGCAGTCAGTCTAGTGCCCACAATGAGCAGTTCTTC.

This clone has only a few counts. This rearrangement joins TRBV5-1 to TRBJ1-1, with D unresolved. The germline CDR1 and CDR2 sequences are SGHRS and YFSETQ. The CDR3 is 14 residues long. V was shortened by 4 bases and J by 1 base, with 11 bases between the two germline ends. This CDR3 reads CASSLQAENTEAFF. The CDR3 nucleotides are TGCGCCAGCAGCCTGCAAGCTGAGAACACTGAAGCTTTCTTT.

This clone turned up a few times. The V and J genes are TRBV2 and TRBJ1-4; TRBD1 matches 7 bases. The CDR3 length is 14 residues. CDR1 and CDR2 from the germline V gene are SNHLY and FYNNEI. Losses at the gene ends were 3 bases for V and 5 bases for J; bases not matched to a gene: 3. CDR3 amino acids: CASSDVDRNEKLFF. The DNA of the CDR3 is TGTGCCAGCAGTGATGTGGACAGGAATGAAAAACTGTTTTTT.

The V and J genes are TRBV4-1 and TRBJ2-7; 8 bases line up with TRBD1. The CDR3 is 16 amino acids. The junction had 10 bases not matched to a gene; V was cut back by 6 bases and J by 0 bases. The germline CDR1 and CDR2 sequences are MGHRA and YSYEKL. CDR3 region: CASSLGAGQVSYEQYF. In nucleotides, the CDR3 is TGCGCCAGCAGTCTAGGGGCGGGACAGGTCTCCTACGAGCAGTACTTC.

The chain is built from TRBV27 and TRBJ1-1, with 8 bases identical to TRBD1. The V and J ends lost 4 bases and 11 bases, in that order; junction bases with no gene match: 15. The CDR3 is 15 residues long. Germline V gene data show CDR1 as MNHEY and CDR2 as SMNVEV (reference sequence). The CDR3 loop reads CASSSDTDRGGGAFF. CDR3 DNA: TGTGCCAGCAGTTCCGACACCGACAGGGGAGGTGGGGCTTTCTTT.